This record looks at one T cell receptor (beta chain) sequence and its context. The protocol was immunoSEQ multiplex PCR, while the TCRdb copy is restricted to in-frame clones and leaves out a portion. Of 500,000 to 850,000 clones listed, about 90% are singletons. The sample is drawn from a study of shared T cell receptors in the human thymus. The CDR3 loop spans 15 amino acids. Trimming took 2 bases from V and 3 from J, leaving 11 bases between them. CDR1 is SGHDN and CDR2 is FVKESK in the germline V gene. These data also featured in a second study, about human thymus T cells. That work adds: Donor material was obtained from healthy Finnish infants undergoing corrective surgery for congenital heart defects. Thymus specimens were resections from corrective heart surgery. Repertoires from thymus and blood appeared to show biased V and J gene usage. In unrelated individuals, thymic repertoires overlapped highly, according to related research.

Input material: thymocytes. The chain combines TRBV14 with TRBJ1-3; a weak D match, TRBD1 (6 bases). This clonotype was obtained from a boy younger than two with a congenital heart defect. In DNA form, the CDR3 reads TGTGCCAGCAGCCAAAGGGGGACGGTTGGAAACACCATATATTTT. Translating gives CASSQRGTVGNTIYF.